The 18 T cell receptor beta chains given below trace back to one sample, sequenced in a study of T cells in localized non-small cell lung cancer. Here immunoSEQ multiplex PCR was the method, and the copy in TCRdb shows in-frame clones only, minus some. This sample has some 40,000 clones; approximately 94% occur once, and the top ten carry more than 5.5%. The sample in question was peripheral blood, obtained before any cancer treatment. Every receptor here comes from a female donor older than 55 with stage I lung adenocarcinoma.

The V and J genes are TRBV19 and TRBJ1-4; TRBD1 might be the D (5 bases). There are 15 residues in the CDR3. The V end was cut by 8 bases, the J end by 5 bases, with 18 bases between. Germline V gene lookup returns CDR1 LNHDA and CDR2 SQIVND (reference sequence). CDR3 bases: TGTGCCAGTGTGGGCTTGCATCGACAGAATGAAAAACTGTTTTTT. This gives the protein CASVGLHRQNEKLFF.

This chain uses TRBV6-1 with TRBJ1-1; weak D call: TRBD1 (5 bases). CDR1 is MNHNS and CDR2 is SASEGT in the germline V gene. The CDR3 consists of 13 residues. The V end lost 3 bases, the J end lost 7 bases, and 12 bases lay between the germline ends. CDR3 loop: CASSEGEFGEAFF. The CDR3 DNA follows: TGTGCCAGCAGTGAGGGGGAGTTTGGTGAAGCTTTCTTT.

The chain uses TRBV13 and TRBJ2-3; the D is unclear. V was shortened by 5 bases and J by 2 bases, with 17 bases between the two germline ends. The CDR3 sequence is 16 residues long. CDR1 and CDR2 (germline): PRHDT, FYEKMQ (reference sequence). This CDR3 reads CASSTTNRLNTDTQYF. The CDR3, as DNA: TGTGCCAGCAGCACCACCAACAGACTGAACACAGATACGCAGTATTTT.

The rearrangement links TRBV6-7 to TRBJ2-7, with D unclear. TRBV6-7 is known as an ORF, though its function is uncertain. The V gene lost 6 bases and the J gene lost 3 bases, with 15 bases spanning the gap. The CDR3 sequence is 14 residues long. CDR3 nucleotide sequence: TGTGCCAGCAGCCACCCAGTGGCAGGCTACGAGCAGTACGTC. Translating it yields CASSHPVAGYEQYV.

The chain links TRBV6-6 to TRBJ2-3, with TRBD2 identical over 9 bases. This CDR3 has 14 residues. With 4 bases clipped from V and 3 bases from J, the junction kept 2 bases outside the gene matches. Per the germline V gene, CDR1 is MNHNY and CDR2 is SVGAGI (reference sequence). This CDR3 is CASSWAGGTDTQYF. The CDR3 region has the DNA TGTGCCAGCAGTTGGGCGGGGGGGACAGATACGCAGTATTTT.

This chain links TRBV6-6 with TRBJ1-1; a possible D gene is TRBD1 (5 bases). V lost 7 bases and J 1 base, leaving 10 bases between the germline ends. The CDR3 has 13 residues. CDR1 MNHNY and CDR2 SVGAGI come from the germline V gene (reference sequence). CDR3 protein: CASTLGGNTEAFF. CDR3 in DNA: TGTGCCAGCACCCTGGGGGGGAACACTGAAGCTTTCTTT.

V gene TRBV18 combines with J gene TRBJ1-1, with D possibly TRBD1 on 5 matching bases. The germline V gene has CDR1 KGHSH and CDR2 LQKENI. Trimming removed 0 bases from V and 10 bases from J, with 12 bases in between. The CDR3 contains 13 residues. In nucleotides, the CDR3 is TGTGCCAGCTCACCACCGGGCGAAACAGGAGCTTTCTTT. It encodes CASSPPGETGAFF.

V gene TRBV5-1 combines with J gene TRBJ2-5, with D perhaps matching TRBD1 (6 bases). Trimming shortened V by 4 bases and J by 2 bases, and 15 bases separated the two germline ends. CDR3 length: 15 amino acids. In germline, CDR1 is SGHRS, CDR2 YFSETQ. The CDR3 sequence is CASSPWTATQETQYF. The CDR3 nucleotides are TGCGCCAGCAGCCCCTGGACAGCTACACAAGAGACCCAGTACTTC. The full variable domain, with the rest looked up from reference TRBV5-1 and TRBJ2-5, is KAGVTQTPRYLIKTRGQQVTLSCSPISGHRSVSWYQQTPGQGLQFLFEYFSETQRNKGNFPGRFSGRQFSNSRSEMNVSTLELGDSALYLCASSPWTATQETQYFGPGTRLLVL.

This chain uses TRBV5-6 with TRBJ2-5; D is uncertain. CDR3 length equals 12 residues. V gave up 2 bases and J gave up 2 bases, with 4 bases separating them. Germline CDR1 is SGHDT and CDR2 is YYEEEE. CDR3 protein: CASSFGQETQYF. CDR3 nucleotides: TGTGCCAGCAGCTTTGGGCAAGAGACCCAGTACTTC.

The gene calls are TRBV10-3 and TRBJ1-3; maybe TRBD1 (5 bases). V was cut by 6 bases and J by 0 bases, with 12 bases left in between. The CDR3 has 15 amino acids. The germline gives CDR1 ENHRY, CDR2 SYGVKD. CDR3 protein: CAIRDTAGSGNTIYF. The CDR3 DNA follows: TGTGCCATCAGGGACACGGCAGGCTCTGGAAACACCATATATTTT.

The chain employs TRBV19 and TRBJ1-5; weak D call: TRBD1 (6 bases). CDR3 length: 15 amino acids. CDR1 is LNHDA, CDR2 SQIVND, per germline (reference sequence). V shed 2 bases and J shed 2 bases, with 10 bases lying between them. The CDR3 loop is CASSIPGVGNQPQHF. CDR3 nucleotide sequence: TGTGCCAGTAGTATACCAGGGGTTGGCAATCAGCCCCAGCATTTT.

The chain joins TRBV7-6 to TRBJ1-1; TRBD1 might be the D (6 bases). V lost 4 bases and J lost 1, with 16 bases in between. CDR3 size: 16 residues. Germline loops: CDR1 SGHVS, CDR2 FNYEAQ. In DNA, the CDR3 is TGTGCCAGCAGCTACGTCCTGGGGGCATCGAACACTGAAGCTTTCTTT. This codes for CASSYVLGASNTEAFF.

The chain couples TRBV11-2 to TRBJ1-6; 9 bases are a match to TRBD1. The V and J ends lost 2 bases and 2 bases, in that order; junction bases with no gene match: 10. CDR1 and CDR2 (germline): SGHAT, FQNNGV. CDR3 size: 19 residues. The CDR3 loop reads CASSLLPRRQGAYNSPLHF. In nucleotides, the CDR3 is TGTGCCAGCAGCTTATTACCCCGGCGACAGGGGGCCTATAATTCACCCCTCCACTTT. The complete variable domain, with remaining parts taken from reference TRBV11-2 and TRBJ1-6, reads EAGVAQSPRYKIIEKRQSVAFWCNPISGHATLYWYQQILGQGPKLLIQFQNNGVVDDSQLPKDRFSAERLKGVDSTLKIQPAKLEDSAVYLCASSLLPRRQGAYNSPLHFGNGTRLTVT.

The chain links TRBV7-8 to TRBJ1-5, with a tentative D call TRBD1 (5 bases). The CDR3 is 14 amino acids. V lost 11 bases and J 0 bases, leaving 14 bases between the germline ends. The germline gives CDR1 SGHVS, CDR2 FQNEAQ. CDR3 amino acids: CAGAPGTSNQPQHF. The CDR3 bases are TGTGCCGGGGCCCCGGGGACTAGCAATCAGCCCCAGCATTTT.

The genes are TRBV2 and TRBJ2-1, with TRBD2 identical over 8 bases. The CDR3 totals 16 residues. V shed 6 bases and J 6 bases; nucleotides not matched to a gene: 13. Germline V gives CDR1 SNHLY, CDR2 FYNNEI. The CDR3 nucleotides are TGTGCCAGCAGCGCCAGAACTAGCCGGGGGGGCAATGAGCAGTTCTTC. Protein product: CASSARTSRGGNEQFF.

The chain carries TRBV7-2 and TRBJ2-1; D not resolved. The germline V and J ends were trimmed by 6 bases and 7 bases, with 19 bases remaining between them. The length of the CDR3 is 15 residues. Germline V CDR1 and CDR2: SGHTA, FQGNSA. The DNA for the CDR3 is TGTGCCAGCAGTCGTCAGGTTCTCGTAGGGAATGAGCAGTTCTTC. Translated: CASSRQVLVGNEQFF.

The J gene is TRBJ1-4, the V gene TRBV11-2; D unresolved. This CDR3 has 16 residues. Trimming left V 2 bases short and J 3 bases short, with 13 bases between. Germline V gene sequence: CDR1 SGHAT, CDR2 FQNNGV. CDR3 nucleotide sequence: TGTGCCAGCAGCTTATTCACTTCCCAGTCTAATGAAAAACTGTTTTTT. It encodes CASSLFTSQSNEKLFF.

The gene calls are TRBV19 and TRBJ1-4; the D gene is possibly TRBD1 (5 bases). The CDR3 runs 16 residues. Trimming took off 1 base at V and 6 bases at J, with 15 bases between the two ends. CDR1 LNHDA and CDR2 SQIVND come from the germline V gene (reference sequence). In DNA form, the CDR3 reads TGTGCCAGTAGTATAGGGGGACGGGGGATGGATGAAAAACTGTTTTTT. Residues: CASSIGGRGMDEKLFF.